This TCR beta chain was retrieved from a study of T cells after yellow fever vaccination (dated by TCRdb to 2018 to 2020). Regarding the study in general: The SMART-Seq v4 Ultra Low Input RNA kit was used to prepare libraries from fractions with low cell numbers. Bulk TCR alpha and beta repertoires were sequenced longitudinally to track T-cell clones before and after primary and booster YFV17D yellow fever vaccination. Two healthy male donors, one aged 18 to 30 and one aged 30 to 40 years, made up the cohort. Blood was drawn at multiple timepoints before and after primary and secondary immunization, with bulk PBMC replicates and cell subsets isolated.

CDR1 is given as SGHTA and CDR2 as FQGNSA, both from the germline V gene. Deletion took 7 bases off V and 4 bases off J, with a span of 15 bases between the germline ends. The CDR3 spans 14 residues, from the cysteine through the phenylalanine. Only the CDR3 region is kept as DNA, spanning 42 bases read in frame from base 1. The treatment or condition label, as the study defines it: live attenuated yellow fever vaccine strain. Two biological replicates of bulk PBMCs were collected at each blood-draw timepoint. PBMCs were isolated from peripheral blood using a standard Ficoll-Paque protocol. TriZol was used to extract RNA from bulk PBMCs, from CD4 and CD8 fractions, and from dextramer-positive and dextramer-negative fractions. Synthesis of TCR cDNA relied on 5'RACE template switching, a step that introduced a universal primer site along with unique molecular identifiers. Priming of cDNA synthesis was performed from both the TCR alpha and TCR beta constant segments. Library amplification used two PCR steps, and the second PCR step added sample barcodes and sequencing adapters. Libraries were sequenced on Illumina HiSeq 2500 (2x100 bp) or NovaSeq (2x150 bp). In the original analysis: Demultiplexing of reads and collapsing into UMI consensus sequences were performed with MIGEC, and V(D)J alignment was carried out with MiXCR. Using edgeR on replicate PBMC samples, clonotypes were called vaccine-responding if FDR was below 0.01 and the log2 fold change was above 5 up to day 15. Each bulk clonotype received a CD4 or CD8 identity based on whether the sequenced CD4 or CD8 repertoire contained that clonotype at higher abundance. TCRdb trimmed the raw reads at Q25, called clones with MiXCR and kept productive beta chains. Every distinct CDR3 protein forms one entry, paired with its most common genes and DNA. The V and J calls follow TCRdb's processing rather than the paper's. The sample records 500,000 to 650,000 distinct CDR3 sequences, about 13% of which are singletons. The leading ten clones occupy about an eighth of the sample.

A word on this clonotype: Its recognized antigen is unknown. There are no base qualities to consult, and no much larger clone falls within one base.

Here is what the overall study found, with its caveats: The secondary T-cell response was weaker than the primary response but faster, peaking on day 5 instead of day 15. A small fraction of clonotypes appeared in both the CD4 and CD8 compartments, likely as a result of convergent recombination. After the booster, most of the clones that had expanded following primary vaccination were detected again (almost 98% of CD4 and 80% to 90% of CD8), which suggests that memory was broadly maintained. Because the study included only two donors, the extent to which the findings can be generalized is limited. Because abundant contaminating clonotypes from the bulk population could be contained in FACS-sorted repertoires, computational filtering was required.

The rearranged segments are TRBV7-2 and TRBJ2-3; no confident D gene assignment can be made. The sample consisted of PBMCs, taken on the day of the yellow fever booster vaccination. This TCR came from a man aged 30 to 39 who received the YFV17D yellow fever vaccine. The bases are TGTGCCAGCACCCCTCCTGGGTTGGCAGATACGCAGTATTTT. Translated, it reads CASTPPGLADTQYF.